Presented here are 4 T cell receptor beta chains from one specimen sequenced in a study of blood T cells in healthy people across ages. Through a sample-barcoded 5' primer and a J-beta primer mix, a second PCR was run for roughly 6 to 11 cycles. TCRdb fed the 5' RACE reads into MiXCR, producing one record per CDR3 protein. The sample has approximately 1,000,000 distinct CDR3 sequences; less than 50% are singletons. Sequenced material: blood. The receptors stem from a woman aged 55-69 years in good health.

This clonotype was seen only a few times. The gene calls are TRBV29-1 and TRBJ2-7; D possibly corresponds to TRBD2 (6 bases). CDR1 and CDR2 (germline): SQVTM, ANQGSEA. CDR3 length: 14 amino acids. Trimming left V 3 bases short and J 7 bases short, with 19 bases between. The CDR3 coding sequence is TGCAGCGTTGAGGTCGAGGAGGGACTCTTTGAGCAGTACTTC. Amino acid sequence: CSVEVEEGLFEQYF.

The CDR3 DNA reads as TGTGCCATCAGTAGGAAGACAGGGCTGGTGGAGACCCAGTACTTC. Protein product: CAISRKTGLVETQYF. The chain combines TRBV10-3 with TRBJ2-5; 7 bases line up with TRBD1. Per germline, CDR1 ENHRY and CDR2 SYGVKD. With 5 bases clipped from V and 5 bases from J, the junction kept 11 bases outside the gene matches. This CDR3 is built from 15 residues.

This clonotype has just a few counts. The rearrangement joins TRBV29-1 to TRBJ2-7, with D perhaps TRBD1 or TRBD2 (5 bases each). The V and J ends lost 6 bases and 11 bases respectively, with 14 bases between them. The CDR3 covers 10 residues. The germline gives CDR1 SQVTM, CDR2 ANQGSEA. The CDR3 DNA reads TGCAGCGTAAGGGACCTATGGGAGTACTTC. Its translation is CSVRDLWEYF.

This sequence joins TRBV7-9 and TRBJ2-5; the match to TRBD1 covers 11 bases. The ends lost 5 bases at V and 5 bases at J; junction bases unmatched: 10. This CDR3 spans 16 amino acids. Looked up from germline, CDR1 is SEHNR and CDR2 is FQNEAQ (reference sequence). CDR3 in amino acids: CASSPPDRGHAETQYF. CDR3 nucleotides: TGTGCCAGCAGCCCCCCGGACAGGGGGCACGCGGAGACCCAGTACTTC.